This T cell receptor beta chain came from a study of blood T cell repertoires in COVID-19 (dated by TCRdb to the early 2020s). Turning to the overall study: Samples from collaborators originated in the United States, Italy and Spain and spanned both the acute and convalescent phases of COVID-19. The material from the prospective study consisted of cDNA or gDNA derived from T cells, B-cell-depleted T cells, or PBMCs. The dataset comprised deeply sampled blood TCRbeta repertoires from subjects exposed to, actively infected with, or recovered from COVID-19. The repertoires were made available in a free public database intended to serve as a resource for research on the immune response to SARS-CoV-2. Samples were obtained from the ongoing ImmuneRACE study (first 160 participants) and from 1,254 subjects provided by 6 global collaborators. A de-identified subject ID, COVID-19 status, age in years and sex were almost always included in the sample metadata. Where available, HLA class I and class II types were taken from metadata supplied by the sample provider and were not determined by assay-based typing.

General conclusions and limits of the study: How much clinical and demographic metadata was included differed by source and by participant, and the metadata was provided uncurated.

As to this clone: No cognate antigen has been identified for it. Qualities for individual bases were not recorded, and no much larger clone is one base off.

At the junction V is shortened by 7 bases and J by 5 bases; bases outside the gene matches: 7. The CDR1 and CDR2 encoded by the germline V gene are SQVTM and ANQGSEA. The CDR3 goes from the cysteine to the phenylalanine over 12 residues. Here the CDR3 DNA is all that survives: 36 bases in frame from base 1. In Seattle, one collaborating source enrolled patients while the infection was active and tracked those patients longitudinally over the course of disease. Collaborating institutions collected whole blood in K2EDTA tubes following their own protocols. For TCRbeta analysis, collaborator samples were shipped as frozen whole blood, as isolated PBMCs, or as DNA extracted from either sample type. The immunoSEQ Assay, a bias-controlled multiplex PCR, was used to amplify TCRbeta CDR3 regions from genomic DNA. Turning to the authors' computational methods: The number of nucleated cells in each sample was estimated from the amplification of reference gene primers within the assay. To quantify the absolute abundance of each unique TCRbeta CDR3 rearrangement, sequence reads were collapsed and filtered. For each sample, productive Simpson clonality was calculated as the square root of Simpson's diversity index over productive rearrangements. TCRdb carries this immuneACCESS record with in-frame sequences only. Its versions omit some clonotypes, under half of them owing to an unresolved V gene in the studies checked, with the rest unexplained. V and J calls plus clone size are reproduced from that table; the DNA served to infer D and trimming. The sample data list some 110,000 clones, and 76% of these were observed just once. Roughly 6% of the sample comes from the top ten.

The source is an elderly man with COVID-19, enrolled during active disease. The material sequenced was peripheral blood. The rearrangement joined TRBV29-1 to TRBJ1-1; 7 bases in the junction line up with TRBD1. The CDR3 loop reads CSAHKGATEAFF. Read as DNA, the sequence is TGCAGCGCCCACAAGGGGGCGACTGAAGCTTTCTTT.